One and the same sample provided the 22 T cell receptor beta chains below, sequenced in a study of blood T cell repertoires in COVID-19. Profiled with immunoSEQ multiplex PCR; TCRdb holds only in-frame clones, not every one. The table has 150,000 or so clones, 75% to 85% seen once. The sequencing sample was made of peripheral blood. These receptors came from a woman of 80 years or more with active or convalescent COVID-19.

The chain is built from TRBV3-1 (or the pseudogene TRBV3-2) and TRBJ2-1, with 9 nucleotides matching TRBD2. This CDR3 is 16 amino acids long. CDR1 and CDR2 (germline): LGHDT, YNNKEL (reference sequence). V was clipped by 1 base and J by 3 bases; unmatched bases: 4. The CDR3 DNA reads TGTGCCAGCAGCCAAGGGGCAGCGGGGGGCTACAATGAGCAGTTCTTC. Amino acid sequence: CASSQGAAGGYNEQFF.

V gene TRBV6-4 combines with J gene TRBJ2-1; 11 positions match TRBD2. Looked up from germline, CDR1 is MRHNA and CDR2 is SNTAGT. V lost 2 bases to trimming and J lost 7 bases; unmatched junction nucleotides: 1. CDR3 size: 14 residues. The CDR3 DNA sequence: TGTGCCAGCAGTGACGGACTAGCGGGTAATGAGCAGTTCTTC. It translates to CASSDGLAGNEQFF.

V gene TRBV21-1 combines with J gene TRBJ2-5; TRBD1 was called by the table and not checked on the DNA. TRBV21-1 has pseudogene status. This CDR3 contains 16 residues. CDR3 protein: CASTRGDRGLGETQYF. CDR3 sequence (DNA): TGTGCCAGCACCCGGGGGGACAGGGGGCTTGGGGAGACCCAGTACTTC.

The chain is built from TRBV28 and TRBJ2-1, with D perhaps TRBD1 (7 bases). CDR3 size: 15 residues. Germline lookup yields CDR1 MDHEN and CDR2 SYDVKM. Trimming shortened V by 1 base and J by 9 bases, and 16 bases separated the two germline ends. The CDR3 protein is CASSLSGGRGGEQFF. The CDR3 coding sequence is TGTGCCAGCAGTTTATCAGGGGGGCGAGGCGGTGAGCAGTTCTTC.

This chain connects TRBV5-1 to TRBJ2-1, with D perhaps TRBD2 (5 bases). CDR3 length equals 17 residues. Germline lookup yields CDR1 SGHRS and CDR2 YFSETQ. The V end lost 6 bases, the J end lost 1 base, and 20 bases lay between the germline ends. The CDR3 protein is CASNLNPGIPSYNEQFF. The DNA of the CDR3 is TGCGCCAGCAACCTGAACCCCGGGATTCCATCCTACAATGAGCAGTTCTTC.

The chain uses TRBV7-8 and TRBJ1-1; no reliable D call. CDR1 and CDR2 (germline): SGHVS, FQNEAQ. Trimming stripped 5 bases from V and 4 bases from J, with 17 bases between. The CDR3 has 15 residues. The CDR3 DNA reads as TGTGCCAGCAGCACGGCTAGGAGGTTAGGCACTGAAGCTTTCTTT. Protein: CASSTARRLGTEAFF.

The rearrangement links TRBV30 to TRBJ1-6; D is unclear. This CDR3 has 13 residues. V was pared by 0 bases and J by 7 bases, with 7 bases between. Germline assignment: CDR1 GTSNPN and CDR2 SVGIG (reference sequence). Here the CDR3 DNA reads TGTGCCTGGAGTGTTGGAGCCAATTCACCCCTCCACTTT. Translated, it gives CAWSVGANSPLHF.

The chain joins TRBV5-1 to TRBJ1-3; 7 bases are a match to TRBD1. V lost 0 bases and J lost 2; bases outside the gene matches: 5. This CDR3 is built from 16 residues. Germline values: CDR1 SGHRS, CDR2 YFSETQ. The CDR3 region is CASSLEARGTGNTIYF. For the CDR3, the DNA is TGCGCCAGCAGCTTGGAGGCCAGGGGGACTGGAAACACCATATATTTT.

The rearrangement links TRBV27 to TRBJ1-1; 7 positions match TRBD1. V shed 7 bases, J shed 5 bases, and the junction held 16 bases outside the gene matches. This CDR3 region has 16 residues. Germline CDR1 is MNHEY and CDR2 is SMNVEV (reference sequence). The CDR3 nucleotides read TGTGCCAGCACTAACCTGCGACAGGGTATATGGACTGAAGCTTTCTTT. Its protein product is CASTNLRQGIWTEAFF.

CDR3 region: CASTHAGGGLQSPLHF. The CDR3, as DNA: TGCGCCAGCACACATGCGGGGGGGGGTTTGCAATCACCCCTCCACTTT. The V and J genes are TRBV23-1 and TRBJ1-6, with a tentative D call TRBD1 (5 bases). TRBV23-1 is given ORF status, its function remaining uncertain. CDR3 size: 16 residues. Trimming took off 7 bases at V and 10 bases at J, with 23 bases between the two ends.

The chain employs TRBV28 and TRBJ1-5; D unclear. The CDR3 has 14 amino acids. Trimming took 7 bases from V and 5 from J, leaving 15 bases between them. Germline lookup yields CDR1 MDHEN and CDR2 SYDVKM. The CDR3 sequence is CASTTAGPYQPQHF. CDR3 sequence (DNA): TGTGCCAGCACAACGGCTGGGCCCTATCAGCCCCAGCATTTT.

V gene TRBV4-3 combines with J gene TRBJ1-2; TRBD1 might be the D (5 bases). Germline CDR1 reads LGHNA; CDR2 reads YSLEER. The CDR3 spans 18 residues. The germline V and J ends were trimmed by 1 base and 1 base, with 19 bases remaining between them. Written as DNA, the CDR3 is TGCGCCAGCAGCCAAGGAAGGGGTAACGGGGGAGATAACTATGGCTACACCTTC. This codes for CASSQGRGNGGDNYGYTF.

The chain carries TRBV4-1 and TRBJ2-7; 11 bases match TRBD2. The CDR3 extends over 14 amino acids. Germline loops: CDR1 MGHRA, CDR2 YSYEKL. Trimming at V came to 3 bases and at J to 2 bases, leaving 0 bases not matched to a gene. The CDR3 here is CASSHSGGAYEQYF. The CDR3 DNA sequence: TGCGCCAGCAGCCATAGCGGGGGGGCCTACGAGCAGTACTTC.

The chain employs TRBV24-1 and TRBJ2-3, with 7 bases lining up with TRBD1. The CDR3 loop spans 16 amino acids. V shed 2 bases, J shed 1 base, and the junction held 5 bases outside the gene matches. Germline assignment: CDR1 KGHDR and CDR2 SFDVKD. The CDR3 nucleotides are TGTGCCACCAGTGATTCAACCACAGGGGGCACAGATACGCAGTATTTT. The encoded protein is CATSDSTTGGTDTQYF.

Of note for this clone: The same CDR3 also results from other DNA sequences found in this sample. The rearrangement links TRBV12-3 or TRBV12-4 to TRBJ1-2, with D perhaps TRBD1 (6 bases). Trimming cost V 6 bases and J 1 base, with 9 bases left between them. The CDR3 has 13 residues. In DNA form, the CDR3 reads TGTGCCAGCAGCCTACAGGGTAACTATGGCTACACCTTC. Translating gives CASSLQGNYGYTF.

This clone showed up just a few times. The genes are TRBV3-1 (or the pseudogene TRBV3-2) and TRBJ2-7; TRBD2 aligns across 7 bases. The CDR3 runs to 14 residues. V lost 8 bases to trimming and J lost 0 bases; unmatched junction nucleotides: 7. Per germline, CDR1 LGHDT and CDR2 YNNKEL (reference sequence). Written as DNA, the CDR3 is TGTGCCAGCGGACCGGGAGGCAGCTCCTACGAGCAGTACTTC. Translation gives CASGPGGSSYEQYF.

The chain couples TRBV6-2 or TRBV6-3 to TRBJ2-7; no firm D call. Trimming pared 5 bases from V and 4 bases from J, leaving 6 bases between. The CDR3 loop spans 11 amino acids. Germline assignment: CDR1 MNHEY and CDR2 SVGEGT. The CDR3 here is CASSHTYEQYF. CDR3 coding DNA: TGTGCCAGCAGTCACACATACGAGCAGTACTTC.

The chain links TRBV19 to TRBJ1-1; 7 bases fit TRBD1. Germline CDR1 LNHDA, CDR2 SQIVND (reference sequence). Losses at the gene ends were 4 bases for V and 0 bases for J; bases not matched to a gene: 5. The CDR3 loop spans 15 amino acids. The CDR3 coding sequence is TGTGCCAGTAGTAAACGGGACAGAGTGAACACTGAAGCTTTCTTT. Residues: CASSKRDRVNTEAFF.

This clone turned up a few times. The chain combines TRBV7-8 with TRBJ2-7, with D possibly TRBD1 on 6 matching bases. V was clipped by 1 base and J by 3 bases, with 13 bases between them. CDR1 SGHVS and CDR2 FQNEAQ come from the germline V gene. This CDR3 has 15 residues. CDR3 protein: CASSLVVGGNYEQYF. CDR3 in DNA: TGTGCCAGCAGCTTAGTTGTTGGGGGCAACTACGAGCAGTACTTC.

Turning to this clone: One end of the junction does not line up with germline, which may come from a read error. This chain uses TRBV29-1 with TRBJ1-3; D is undetermined. This CDR3 comprises 12 residues. Germline V CDR1 and CDR2: SQVTM, ANQGSEA. CDR3 coding DNA: TGCAGCGTACAGATCTCTAGAAACACCATATATTTT. As protein: CSVQISRNTIYF. The full variable domain, its missing parts supplied by reference TRBV29-1 and TRBJ1-3, is SAVISQKPSRDICQRGTSLTIQCQVDSQVTMMFWYRQQPGQSLTLIATANQGSEATYESGFVIDKFPISRPNLTFSTLTVSNMSPEDSSIYLCSVQISRNTIYFGEGSWLTVV.

There are a few counts of this clone. V gene TRBV19 combines with J gene TRBJ2-5; 9 bases are shared with TRBD1. Germline CDR1 is LNHDA and CDR2 is SQIVND (reference sequence). CDR3 size: 14 residues. V dropped 5 bases and J dropped 5; count of bases not matched to a gene: 6. As DNA, the CDR3 is TGTGCCAGTAGTTCAGGACAGGGGAGGGAGACCCAGTACTTC. Translating it yields CASSSGQGRETQYF.

The chain carries TRBV5-1 and TRBJ1-1; D not resolved. Germline loops: CDR1 SGHRS, CDR2 YFSETQ. The ends were cut back, 5 bases at V and 4 bases at J, with 15 bases in the middle. The CDR3 has 14 residues. The CDR3 DNA reads TGCGCCAGCAGAGAGGGTATGGGCTCCACTGAAGCTTTCTTT. Protein sequence: CASREGMGSTEAFF.